The text below deals with one TCR beta chain. Its specificity is not known. The whole isolated RNA underwent reverse transcription, so sequencing captured expressed TCRB transcripts. Mean yield for stem cell-like memory T cell samples was about a million reads. Libraries were prepared by immunoSEQ multiplex PCR; TCRdb keeps only in-frame clonotypes and omits some of them. The sample has 20,000 to 30,000 clones; around half are singletons. Markers CD45RO/CCR7/CD25/CD127/CD95/CD27 served to sort CD4+ naive, central memory, regulatory and stem cell-like memory cells. This record comes from a study of beta chain features in type 1 diabetes. General study findings and limits: Junctions at VDJ sites from type 1 diabetes patients had fewer insertions and more deletions. Type 1 diabetes patients had TCRB CDR3s that were shorter (moderately but significantly so) in all four CD4+ subsets.

Material for sequencing was stem cell memory CD4+ T cells from blood. The sequence derives from a man aged 25-45 years with type 1 diabetes.

CDR3 coding DNA: TGTGCCAGCAGCGTAGCCCTTAGCGGGGCCCGCACAGATACGCAGTATTTT. Amino acid sequence: CASSVALSGARTDTQYF. V is TRBV9 and J is TRBJ2-3; 8 nucleotides align to TRBD2. Per the germline V gene, CDR1 is SGDLS and CDR2 is YYNGEE. V dropped 0 bases and J dropped 1; count of bases not matched to a gene: 7. The CDR3 totals 17 residues.